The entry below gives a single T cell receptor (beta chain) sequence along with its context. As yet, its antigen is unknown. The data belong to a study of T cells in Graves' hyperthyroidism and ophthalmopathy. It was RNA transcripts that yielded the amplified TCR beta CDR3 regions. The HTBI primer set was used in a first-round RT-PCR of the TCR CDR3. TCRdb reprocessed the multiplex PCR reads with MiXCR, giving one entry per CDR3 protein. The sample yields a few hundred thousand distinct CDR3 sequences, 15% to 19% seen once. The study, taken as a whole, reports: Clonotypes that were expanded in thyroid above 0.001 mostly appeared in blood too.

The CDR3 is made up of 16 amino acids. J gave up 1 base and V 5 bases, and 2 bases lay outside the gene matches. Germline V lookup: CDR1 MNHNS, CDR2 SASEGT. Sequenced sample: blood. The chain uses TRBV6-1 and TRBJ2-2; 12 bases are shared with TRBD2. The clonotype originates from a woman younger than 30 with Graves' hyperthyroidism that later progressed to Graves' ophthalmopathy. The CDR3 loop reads CASSKLAGGNTGELFF. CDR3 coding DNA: TGTGCCAGCAGTAAACTAGCGGGAGGGAACACCGGGGAGCTGTTTTTT.